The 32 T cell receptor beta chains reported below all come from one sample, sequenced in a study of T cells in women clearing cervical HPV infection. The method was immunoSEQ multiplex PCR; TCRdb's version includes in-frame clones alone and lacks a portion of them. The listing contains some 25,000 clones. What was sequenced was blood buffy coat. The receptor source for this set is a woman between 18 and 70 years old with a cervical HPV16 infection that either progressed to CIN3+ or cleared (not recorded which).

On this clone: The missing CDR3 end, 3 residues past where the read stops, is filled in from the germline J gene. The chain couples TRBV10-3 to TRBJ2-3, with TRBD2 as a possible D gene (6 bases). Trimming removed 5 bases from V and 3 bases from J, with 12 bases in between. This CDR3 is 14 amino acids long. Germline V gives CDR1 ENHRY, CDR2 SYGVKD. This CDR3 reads CAISPRGLTDTQYF. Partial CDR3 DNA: TGTGCCATCAGTCCCCGGGGGTTAACAGATACG.

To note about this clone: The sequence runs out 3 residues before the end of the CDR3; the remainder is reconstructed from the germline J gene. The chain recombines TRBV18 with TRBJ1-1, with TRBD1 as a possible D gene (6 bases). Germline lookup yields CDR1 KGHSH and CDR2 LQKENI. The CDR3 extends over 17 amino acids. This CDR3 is CASSPSLLAGASGEAFF. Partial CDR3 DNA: TGTGCCAGCTCACCATCCTTACTAGCGGGGGCTTCGGGCGAG.

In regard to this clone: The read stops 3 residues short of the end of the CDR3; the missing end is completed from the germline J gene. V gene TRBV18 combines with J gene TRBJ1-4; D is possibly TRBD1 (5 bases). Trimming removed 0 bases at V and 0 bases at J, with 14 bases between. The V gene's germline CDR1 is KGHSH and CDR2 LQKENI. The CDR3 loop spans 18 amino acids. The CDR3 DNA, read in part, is TGTGCCAGCTCACCACCGAGGGGTCAAATCGCAACTAATGAAAAA. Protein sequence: CASSPPRGQIATNEK. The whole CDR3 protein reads CASSPPRGQIATNEKLFF.

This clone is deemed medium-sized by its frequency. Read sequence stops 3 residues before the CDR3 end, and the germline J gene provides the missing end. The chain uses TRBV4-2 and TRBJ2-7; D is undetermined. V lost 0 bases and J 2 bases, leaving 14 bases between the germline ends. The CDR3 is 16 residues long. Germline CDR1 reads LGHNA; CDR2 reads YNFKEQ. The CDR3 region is CASSQEVVGSAYEQYF. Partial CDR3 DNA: TGTGCCAGCAGCCAAGAGGTGGTAGGGTCGGCCTACGAG.

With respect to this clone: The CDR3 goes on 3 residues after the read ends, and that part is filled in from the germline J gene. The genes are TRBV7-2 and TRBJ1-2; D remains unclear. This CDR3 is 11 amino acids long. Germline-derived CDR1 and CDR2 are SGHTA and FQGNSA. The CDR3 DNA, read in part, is TGTGCCAGCAGTACTCACTACGAC. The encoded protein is CASSTHYD. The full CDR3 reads CASSTHYDYTF. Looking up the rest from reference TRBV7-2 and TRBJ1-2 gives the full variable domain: GAGVSQSPSNKVTEKGKDVELRCDPISGHTALYWYRQSLGQGLEFLIYFQGNSAPDKSGLPSDRFSAERTGGSVSTLTIQRTQQEDSAVYLCASSTHYDYTFGSGTRLTVV.

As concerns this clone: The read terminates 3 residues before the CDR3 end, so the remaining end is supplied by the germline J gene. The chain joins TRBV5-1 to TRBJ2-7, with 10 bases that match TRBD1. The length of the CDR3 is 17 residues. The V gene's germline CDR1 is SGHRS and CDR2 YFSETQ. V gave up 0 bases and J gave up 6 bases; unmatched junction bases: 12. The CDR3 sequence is CASSLAPTGTGAREQYF. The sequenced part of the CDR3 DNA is TGCGCCAGCAGCTTGGCCCCAACCGGGACAGGGGCTCGCGAG.

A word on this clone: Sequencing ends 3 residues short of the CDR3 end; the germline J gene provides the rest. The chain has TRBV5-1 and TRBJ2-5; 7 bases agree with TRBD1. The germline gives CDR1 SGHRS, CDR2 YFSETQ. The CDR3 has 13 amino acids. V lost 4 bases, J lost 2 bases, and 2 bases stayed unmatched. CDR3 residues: CASSVGQQETQYF. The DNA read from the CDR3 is TGCGCCAGCAGCGTGGGACAGCAAGAGACC.

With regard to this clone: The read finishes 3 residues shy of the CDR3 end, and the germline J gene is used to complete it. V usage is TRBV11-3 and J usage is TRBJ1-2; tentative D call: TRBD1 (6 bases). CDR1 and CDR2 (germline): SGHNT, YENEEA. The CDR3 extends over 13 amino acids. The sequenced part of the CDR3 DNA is TGTGCCAGCAGCTTAGACGGGACAAAAGAC. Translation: CASSLDGTKD. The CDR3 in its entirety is CASSLDGTKDYTF.

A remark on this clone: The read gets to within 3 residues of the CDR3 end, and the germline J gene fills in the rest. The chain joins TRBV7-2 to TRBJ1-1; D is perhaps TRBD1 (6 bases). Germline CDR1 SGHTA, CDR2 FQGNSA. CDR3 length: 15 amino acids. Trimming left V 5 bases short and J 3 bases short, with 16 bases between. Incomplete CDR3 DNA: TGTGCCAGCAGCCCACAACAGGGTTGGGACACTGAA. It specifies CASSPQQGWDTE. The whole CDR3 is CASSPQQGWDTEAFF.

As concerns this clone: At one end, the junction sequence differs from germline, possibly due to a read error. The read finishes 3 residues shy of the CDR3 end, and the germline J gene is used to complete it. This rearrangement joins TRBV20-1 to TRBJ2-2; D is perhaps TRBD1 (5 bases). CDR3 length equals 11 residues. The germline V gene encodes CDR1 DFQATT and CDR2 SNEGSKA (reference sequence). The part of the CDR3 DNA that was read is TGCAGTGCTAGAGAACTTGGGGCG. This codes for CSARELGA. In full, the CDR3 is CSARELGALFF.

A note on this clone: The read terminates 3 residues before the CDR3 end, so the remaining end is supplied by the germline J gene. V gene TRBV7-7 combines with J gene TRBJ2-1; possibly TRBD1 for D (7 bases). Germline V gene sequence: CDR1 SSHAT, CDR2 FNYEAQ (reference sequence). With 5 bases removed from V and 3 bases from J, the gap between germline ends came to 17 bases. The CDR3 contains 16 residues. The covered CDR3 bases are TGTGCCAGCAGCGTTTCGCGACAGGGAGGCTACAATGAG. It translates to CASSVSRQGGYNE. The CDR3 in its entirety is CASSVSRQGGYNEQFF. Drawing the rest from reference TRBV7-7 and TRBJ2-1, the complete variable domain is GAGVSQSPRYKVTKRGQDVTLRCDPISSHATLYWYQQALGQGPEFLTYFNYEAQPDKSGLPSDRFSAERPEGSISTLTIQRTEQRDSAMYRCASSVSRQGGYNEQFFGPGTRLTVL.

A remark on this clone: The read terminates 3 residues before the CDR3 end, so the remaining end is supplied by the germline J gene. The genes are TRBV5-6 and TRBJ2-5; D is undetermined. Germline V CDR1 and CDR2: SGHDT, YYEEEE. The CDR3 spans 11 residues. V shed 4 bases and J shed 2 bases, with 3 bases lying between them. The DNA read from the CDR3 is TGTGCCAGCAGCCGGCAAGAGACC. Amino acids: CASSRQET. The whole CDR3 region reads CASSRQETQYF.

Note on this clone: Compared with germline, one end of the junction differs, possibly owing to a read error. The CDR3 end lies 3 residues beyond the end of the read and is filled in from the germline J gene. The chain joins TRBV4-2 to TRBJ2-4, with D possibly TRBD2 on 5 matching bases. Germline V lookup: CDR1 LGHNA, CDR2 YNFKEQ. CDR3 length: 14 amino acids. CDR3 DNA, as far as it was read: TGCGCCAGCAGCCTTAGCGTAGCCAAAAACATT. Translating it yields CASSLSVAKNI. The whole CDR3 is CASSLSVAKNIQYF.

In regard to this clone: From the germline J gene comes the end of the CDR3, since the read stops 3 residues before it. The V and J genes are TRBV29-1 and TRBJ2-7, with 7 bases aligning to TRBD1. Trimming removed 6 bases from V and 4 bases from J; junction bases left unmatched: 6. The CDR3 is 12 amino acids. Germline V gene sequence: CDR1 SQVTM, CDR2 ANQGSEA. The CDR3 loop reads CSVRQGPYEQYF. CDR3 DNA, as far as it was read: TGCAGCGTGAGACAGGGCCCGTACGAG.

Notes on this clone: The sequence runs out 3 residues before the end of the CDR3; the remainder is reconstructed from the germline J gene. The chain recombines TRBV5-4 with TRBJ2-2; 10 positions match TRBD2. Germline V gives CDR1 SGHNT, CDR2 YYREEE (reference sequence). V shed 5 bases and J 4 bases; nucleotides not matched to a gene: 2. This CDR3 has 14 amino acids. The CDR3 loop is CASRGTSATGELFF. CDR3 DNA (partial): TGTGCCAGCAGAGGGACTAGCGCCACCGGGGAG.

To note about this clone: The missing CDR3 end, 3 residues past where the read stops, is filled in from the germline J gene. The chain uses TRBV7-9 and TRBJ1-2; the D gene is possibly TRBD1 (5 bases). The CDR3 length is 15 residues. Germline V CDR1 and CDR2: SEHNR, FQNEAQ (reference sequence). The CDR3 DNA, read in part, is TGTGCCAGCAGCCACGGAGGGCTAGCGGACAATGAC. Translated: CASSHGGLADND. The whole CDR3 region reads CASSHGGLADNDYTF.

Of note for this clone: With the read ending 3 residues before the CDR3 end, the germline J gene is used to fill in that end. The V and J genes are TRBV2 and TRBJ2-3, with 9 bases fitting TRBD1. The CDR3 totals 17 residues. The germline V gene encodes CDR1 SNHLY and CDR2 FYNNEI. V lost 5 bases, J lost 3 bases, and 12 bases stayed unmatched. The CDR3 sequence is CASSHMGQGRVTDTQYF. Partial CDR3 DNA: TGTGCCAGCAGTCATATGGGACAGGGAAGGGTGACAGATACG.

The sequenced CDR3 bases are TGTGCCAGCAGTGAAAAGAGGGGGAGTAATTACGAG. This translates into CASSEKRGSNYE. The full CDR3 reads CASSEKRGSNYEQYF. This chain uses TRBV12-3 or TRBV12-4 with TRBJ2-7; D is possibly TRBD1 (6 bases). The read terminates 3 residues ahead of where the CDR3 ends, so the germline J gene completes it. The CDR3 covers 15 residues. The ends were cut back, 5 bases at V and 4 bases at J, with 18 bases in the middle.

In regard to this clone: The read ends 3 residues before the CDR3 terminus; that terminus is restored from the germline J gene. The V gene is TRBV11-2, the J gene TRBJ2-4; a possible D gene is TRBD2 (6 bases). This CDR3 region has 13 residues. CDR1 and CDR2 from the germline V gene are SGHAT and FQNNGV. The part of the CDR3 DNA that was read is TGTGCCAGCAGCTTAGCCCAGCCGGGGGTT. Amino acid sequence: CASSLAQPGV. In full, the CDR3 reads CASSLAQPGVQYF. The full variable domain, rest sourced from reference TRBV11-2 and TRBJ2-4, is EAGVAQSPRYKIIEKRQSVAFWCNPISGHATLYWYQQILGQGPKLLIQFQNNGVVDDSQLPKDRFSAERLKGVDSTLKIQPAKLEDSAVYLCASSLAQPGVQYFGAGTRLSVL.

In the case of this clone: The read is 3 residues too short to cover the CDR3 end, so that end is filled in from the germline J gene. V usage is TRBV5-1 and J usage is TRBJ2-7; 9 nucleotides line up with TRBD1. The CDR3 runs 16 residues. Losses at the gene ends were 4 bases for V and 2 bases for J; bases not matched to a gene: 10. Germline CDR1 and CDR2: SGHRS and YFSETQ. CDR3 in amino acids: CASSPGTGRVPYEQYF. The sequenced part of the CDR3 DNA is TGCGCCAGCAGCCCCGGGACAGGGCGAGTGCCCTACGAG.

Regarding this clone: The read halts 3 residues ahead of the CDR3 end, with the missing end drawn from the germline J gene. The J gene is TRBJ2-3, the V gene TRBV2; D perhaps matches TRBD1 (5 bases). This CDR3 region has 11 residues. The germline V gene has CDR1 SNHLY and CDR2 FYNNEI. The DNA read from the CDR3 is TGTGCCAGCAGCTCGACAGCTCCG. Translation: CASSSTAP. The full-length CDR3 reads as CASSSTAPQYF.

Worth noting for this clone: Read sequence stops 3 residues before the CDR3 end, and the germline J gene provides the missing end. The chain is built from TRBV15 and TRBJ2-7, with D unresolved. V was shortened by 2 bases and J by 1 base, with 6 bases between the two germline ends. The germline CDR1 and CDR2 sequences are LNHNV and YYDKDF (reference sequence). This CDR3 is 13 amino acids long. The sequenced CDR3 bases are TGTGCCACCAGCAGAACAGTATCCTACGAG. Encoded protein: CATSRTVSYE. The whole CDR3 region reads CATSRTVSYEQYF.

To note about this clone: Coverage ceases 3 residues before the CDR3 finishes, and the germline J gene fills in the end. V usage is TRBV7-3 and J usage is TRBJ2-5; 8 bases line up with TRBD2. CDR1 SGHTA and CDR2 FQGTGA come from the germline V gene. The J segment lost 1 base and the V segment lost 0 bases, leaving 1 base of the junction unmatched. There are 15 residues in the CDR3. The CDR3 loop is CASSLTAGGQETQYF. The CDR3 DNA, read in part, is TGTGCCAGCAGCTTAACGGCGGGGGGCCAAGAGACC.

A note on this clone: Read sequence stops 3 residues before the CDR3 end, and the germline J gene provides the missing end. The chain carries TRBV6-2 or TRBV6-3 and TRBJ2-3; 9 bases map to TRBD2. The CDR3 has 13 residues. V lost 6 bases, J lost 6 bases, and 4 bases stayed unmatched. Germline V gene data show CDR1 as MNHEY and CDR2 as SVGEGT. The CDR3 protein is CASRRSGGDTQYF. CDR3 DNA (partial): TGTGCCAGCAGAAGGAGCGGGGGGGATACG.

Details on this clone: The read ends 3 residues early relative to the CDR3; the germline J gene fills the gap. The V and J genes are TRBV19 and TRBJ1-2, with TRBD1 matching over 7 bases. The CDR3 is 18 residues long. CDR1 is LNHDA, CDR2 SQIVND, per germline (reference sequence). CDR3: CASSNPGGPNPNTDTYTF. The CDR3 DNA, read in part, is TGTGCCAGTAGCAACCCAGGGGGTCCTAACCCAAACACAGATACC.

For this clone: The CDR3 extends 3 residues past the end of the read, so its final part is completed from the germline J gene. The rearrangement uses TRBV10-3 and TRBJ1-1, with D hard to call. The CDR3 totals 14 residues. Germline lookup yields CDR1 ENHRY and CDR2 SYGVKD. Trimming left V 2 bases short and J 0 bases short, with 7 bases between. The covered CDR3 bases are TGTGCCATCAGTGAGCCAGGCCTGAACACTGAA. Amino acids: CAISEPGLNTE. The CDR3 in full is CAISEPGLNTEAFF.

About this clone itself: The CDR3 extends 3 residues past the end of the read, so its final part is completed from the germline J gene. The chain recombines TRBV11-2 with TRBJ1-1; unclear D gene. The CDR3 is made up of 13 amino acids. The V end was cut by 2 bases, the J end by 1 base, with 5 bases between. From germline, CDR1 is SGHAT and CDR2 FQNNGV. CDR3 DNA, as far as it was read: TGTGCCAGCAGCTTAAAACAGAACACTGAA. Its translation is CASSLKQNTE. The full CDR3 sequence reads CASSLKQNTEAFF.

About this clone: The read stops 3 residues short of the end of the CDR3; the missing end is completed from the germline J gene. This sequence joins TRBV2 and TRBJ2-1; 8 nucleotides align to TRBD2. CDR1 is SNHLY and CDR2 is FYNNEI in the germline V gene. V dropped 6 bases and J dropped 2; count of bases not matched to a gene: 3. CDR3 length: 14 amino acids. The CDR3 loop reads CASRPAGAYNEQFF. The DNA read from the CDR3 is TGTGCCAGCAGGCCAGCGGGGGCCTACAATGAG.

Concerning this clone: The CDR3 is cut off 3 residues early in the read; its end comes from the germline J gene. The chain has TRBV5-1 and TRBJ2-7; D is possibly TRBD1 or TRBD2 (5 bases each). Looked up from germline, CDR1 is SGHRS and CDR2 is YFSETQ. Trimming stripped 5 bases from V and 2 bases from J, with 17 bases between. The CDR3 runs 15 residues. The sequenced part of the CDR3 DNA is TGCGCCAGCAGACCCCAAGAGGGGTCCCCCTACGAG. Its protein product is CASRPQEGSPYE. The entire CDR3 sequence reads CASRPQEGSPYEQYF.

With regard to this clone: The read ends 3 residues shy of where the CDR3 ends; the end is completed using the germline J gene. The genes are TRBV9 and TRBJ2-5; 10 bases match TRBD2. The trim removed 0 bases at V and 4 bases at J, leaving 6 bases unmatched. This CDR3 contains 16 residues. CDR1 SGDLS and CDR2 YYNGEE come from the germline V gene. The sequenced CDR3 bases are TGTGCCAGCAGCGTAGGGAATAGCGGGGGGCGAGAGACC. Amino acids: CASSVGNSGGRET. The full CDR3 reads CASSVGNSGGRETQYF.

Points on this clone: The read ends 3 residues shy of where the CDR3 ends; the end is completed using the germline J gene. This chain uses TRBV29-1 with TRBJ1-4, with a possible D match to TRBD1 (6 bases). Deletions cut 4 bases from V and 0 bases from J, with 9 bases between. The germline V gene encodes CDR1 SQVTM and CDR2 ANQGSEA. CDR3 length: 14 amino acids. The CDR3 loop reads CSVVDSATNEKLFF. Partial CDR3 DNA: TGCAGCGTTGTGGACAGTGCAACTAATGAAAAA.

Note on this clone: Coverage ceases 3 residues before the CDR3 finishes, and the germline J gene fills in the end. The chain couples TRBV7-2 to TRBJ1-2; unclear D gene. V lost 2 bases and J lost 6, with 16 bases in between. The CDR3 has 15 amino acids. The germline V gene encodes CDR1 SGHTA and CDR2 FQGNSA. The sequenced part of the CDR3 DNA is TGTGCCAGCAGCTTAACCCCTACGAAAACGGATGGC. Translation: CASSLTPTKTDG. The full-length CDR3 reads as CASSLTPTKTDGYTF. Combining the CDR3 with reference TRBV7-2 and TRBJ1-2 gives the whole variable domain GAGVSQSPSNKVTEKGKDVELRCDPISGHTALYWYRQSLGQGLEFLIYFQGNSAPDKSGLPSDRFSAERTGGSVSTLTIQRTQQEDSAVYLCASSLTPTKTDGYTFGSGTRLTVV.